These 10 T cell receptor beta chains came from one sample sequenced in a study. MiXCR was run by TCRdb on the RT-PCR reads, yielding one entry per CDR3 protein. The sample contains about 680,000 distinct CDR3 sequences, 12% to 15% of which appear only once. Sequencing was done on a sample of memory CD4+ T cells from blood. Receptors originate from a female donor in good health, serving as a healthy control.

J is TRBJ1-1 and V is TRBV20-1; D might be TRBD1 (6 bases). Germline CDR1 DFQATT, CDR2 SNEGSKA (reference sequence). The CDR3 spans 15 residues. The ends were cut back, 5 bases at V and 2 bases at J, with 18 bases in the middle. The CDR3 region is CSASTPGQRNTEAFF. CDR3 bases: TGCAGTGCTTCTACTCCCGGACAGCGAAACACTGAAGCTTTCTTT.

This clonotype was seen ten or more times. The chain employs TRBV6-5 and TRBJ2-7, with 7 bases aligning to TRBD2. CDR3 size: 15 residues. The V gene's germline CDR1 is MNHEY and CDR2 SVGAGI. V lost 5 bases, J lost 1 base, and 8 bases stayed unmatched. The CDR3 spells CASSPRLAESYEQYF. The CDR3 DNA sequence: TGTGCCAGCAGTCCCAGACTAGCTGAATCCTACGAGCAGTACTTC.

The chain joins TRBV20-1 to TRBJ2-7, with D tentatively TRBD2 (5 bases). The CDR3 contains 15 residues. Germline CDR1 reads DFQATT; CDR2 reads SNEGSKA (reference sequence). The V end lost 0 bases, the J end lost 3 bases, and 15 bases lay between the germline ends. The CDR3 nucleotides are TGCAGTGCTAGAGATCTTCGGCGAGGGAGCTACGAGCAGTACTTC. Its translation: CSARDLRRGSYEQYF.

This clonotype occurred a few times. The CDR3 region is CASSVQREALYEQYF. CDR3 nucleotides: TGCGCCAGCAGCGTACAGCGGGAGGCCCTCTACGAGCAGTACTTC. The rearrangement uses TRBV4-3 and TRBJ2-7, with 9 bases matching TRBD2. This CDR3 comprises 15 residues. The V and J ends lost 5 bases and 3 bases, in that order; junction bases with no gene match: 8. Germline CDR1 is LGHNA and CDR2 is YSLEER.

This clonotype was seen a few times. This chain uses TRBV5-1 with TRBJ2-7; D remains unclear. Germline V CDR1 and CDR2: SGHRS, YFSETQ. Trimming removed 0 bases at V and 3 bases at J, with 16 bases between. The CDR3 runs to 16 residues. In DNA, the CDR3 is TGCGCCAGCAGCTTGGGTCTAGGTACGGCAGTCTACGAGCAGTACTTC. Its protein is CASSLGLGTAVYEQYF.

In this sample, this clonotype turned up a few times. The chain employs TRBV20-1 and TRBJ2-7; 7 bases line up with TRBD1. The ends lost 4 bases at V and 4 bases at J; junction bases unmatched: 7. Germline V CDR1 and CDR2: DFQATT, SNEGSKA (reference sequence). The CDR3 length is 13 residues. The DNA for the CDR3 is TGCAGTGCTACCTCGGACAGGTCTTACGAGCAGTACTTC. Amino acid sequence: CSATSDRSYEQYF.

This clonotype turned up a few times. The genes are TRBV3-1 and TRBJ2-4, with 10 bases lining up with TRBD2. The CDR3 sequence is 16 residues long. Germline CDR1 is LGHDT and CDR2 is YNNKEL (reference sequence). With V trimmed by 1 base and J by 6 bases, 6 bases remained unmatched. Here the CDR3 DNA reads TGTGCCAGCAGCCAAGTGTTAGCGGGAGGCGCAAACATTCAGTACTTC. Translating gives CASSQVLAGGANIQYF.

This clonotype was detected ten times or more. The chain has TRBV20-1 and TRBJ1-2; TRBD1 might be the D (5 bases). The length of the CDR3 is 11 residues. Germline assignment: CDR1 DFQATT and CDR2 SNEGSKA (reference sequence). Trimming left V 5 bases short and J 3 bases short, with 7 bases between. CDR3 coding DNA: TGCAGTGCTCCCAGGGACTATGGCTACACCTTC. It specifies CSAPRDYGYTF.

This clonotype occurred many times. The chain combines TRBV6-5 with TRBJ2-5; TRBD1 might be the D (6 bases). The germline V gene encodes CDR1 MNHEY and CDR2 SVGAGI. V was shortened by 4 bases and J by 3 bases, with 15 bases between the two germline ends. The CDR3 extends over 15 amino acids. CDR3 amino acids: CASSSRYRGKETQYF. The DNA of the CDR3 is TGTGCCAGCAGTTCCCGATATAGGGGGAAAGAGACCCAGTACTTC.

Written as DNA, the CDR3 is TGCAGCGTCGAGAAGGCCCCCTATCAGCCCCAGCATTTT. This codes for CSVEKAPYQPQHF. The V gene is TRBV29-1, the J gene TRBJ1-5; D ambiguous. The CDR3 runs to 13 residues. Looked up from germline, CDR1 is SQVTM and CDR2 is ANQGSEA. The germline V and J ends were trimmed by 6 bases and 5 bases, with 14 bases remaining between them.